This entry lists 22 T cell receptor beta chains sequenced from one sample in a study of blood T cell repertoires in COVID-19. The method was immunoSEQ multiplex PCR; TCRdb's version includes in-frame clones alone and lacks a portion of them. The repertoire holds roughly 310,000 clones, with around 91% as singletons. Sequencing was done on a sample of PBMCs or T cells enriched from blood (not recorded which). These receptors were collected from a woman between 40 and 50 years old who had recovered from COVID-19.

V and J are TRBV5-8 and TRBJ2-5; 11 bases map to TRBD2. Germline values: CDR1 SGHTS, CDR2 YDEGEE. The CDR3 spans 16 residues. The V and J ends lost 4 bases and 5 bases, in that order; junction bases with no gene match: 10. CDR3 sequence: CASSELSGRALETQYF. For the CDR3, the DNA is TGTGCCAGCAGCGAACTTAGCGGGAGGGCTCTGGAGACCCAGTACTTC. Drawing the rest from reference TRBV5-8 and TRBJ2-5, the complete variable domain is EAGVTQSPTHLIKTRGQQATLRCSPISGHTSVYWYQQALGLGLQFLLWYDEGEERNRGNFPPRFSGRQFPNYSSELNVNALELEDSALYLCASSELSGRALETQYFGPGTRLLVL.

J is TRBJ1-5 and V is TRBV12-3 or TRBV12-4; D not resolved. The CDR3 has 12 residues. The V gene lost 2 bases and the J gene lost 7 bases, with 6 bases spanning the gap. The CDR3 nucleotides read TGTGCCAGCAGTTTATGGGAGCAGCCCCAGCATTTT. It codes for CASSLWEQPQHF.

V gene TRBV2 combines with J gene TRBJ2-1; no firm D call. The CDR3 consists of 12 residues. Germline CDR1 SNHLY, CDR2 FYNNEI. With 3 bases removed from V and 7 bases from J, the gap between germline ends came to 7 bases. CDR3 DNA: TGTGCCAGCAGTGACCCCGGGAATGAGCAGTTCTTC. This translates into CASSDPGNEQFF.

V usage is TRBV28 and J usage is TRBJ2-7, with 8 bases identical to TRBD1. The V and J ends lost 5 bases and 0 bases, in that order; junction bases with no gene match: 6. This CDR3 spans 15 amino acids. Germline CDR1 MDHEN, CDR2 SYDVKM. The DNA for the CDR3 is TGTGCCAGCAGTCTCGGACAGGGCCGCTCCTACGAGCAGTACTTC. This translates into CASSLGQGRSYEQYF.

CDR3 sequence (DNA): TGTGCCAGTAGTATAGGGACTAGCGGGGACTATGGGGCCTACGAGCAGTACTTC. This encodes CASSIGTSGDYGAYEQYF. J is TRBJ2-7 and V is TRBV19; 12 nucleotides match TRBD2. This CDR3 region has 18 residues. Losses at the gene ends were 1 base for V and 2 bases for J; bases not matched to a gene: 9. Germline CDR1 LNHDA, CDR2 SQIVND (reference sequence).

The chain links TRBV27 to TRBJ2-2; 8 bases are a match to TRBD2. This CDR3 contains 15 residues. Germline-derived CDR1 and CDR2 are MNHEY and SMNVEV (reference sequence). Unmatched junction bases numbered 5, after V lost 3 bases and J lost 5 bases. The chain's CDR3 is CASSLRASGTGELFF. CDR3 nucleotide sequence: TGTGCCAGCAGTTTGAGGGCTAGCGGGACCGGGGAGCTGTTTTTT.

The J gene is TRBJ1-2, the V gene TRBV7-9, with 7 bases fitting TRBD1. V was pared by 5 bases and J by 6 bases, with 6 bases of the junction left unmatched. This CDR3 is 13 amino acids long. Germline-derived CDR1 and CDR2 are SEHNR and FQNEAQ (reference sequence). The CDR3 here is CASSPTGSDGYTF. In DNA form, the CDR3 reads TGTGCCAGCAGCCCGACAGGGTCTGATGGCTACACCTTC. Full variable domain (outside the CDR3, taken from reference TRBV7-9 and TRBJ1-2): DTGVSQNPRHKITKRGQNVTFRCDPISEHNRLYWYRQTLGQGPEFLTYFQNEAQLEKSRLLSDRFSAERPKGSFSTLEIQRTEQGDSAMYLCASSPTGSDGYTFGSGTRLTVV.

The chain is built from TRBV6-5 and TRBJ2-7; 9 bases fit TRBD1. V was pared by 6 bases and J by 6 bases, with 3 bases of the junction left unmatched. The CDR3 sequence is 12 residues long. Per the germline V gene, CDR1 is MNHEY and CDR2 is SVGAGI. The CDR3 DNA is TGTGCCAGCAGCTACAGGGGGCTCGAGCAGTACTTC. It yields the protein CASSYRGLEQYF.

This chain links TRBV5-1 with TRBJ1-1; no reliable D call. Per the germline V gene, CDR1 is SGHRS and CDR2 is YFSETQ. Trimming shortened V by 0 bases and J by 5 bases, and 8 bases separated the two germline ends. The CDR3 is 13 residues long. In DNA, the CDR3 is TGCGCCAGCAGCTTGGCTCCGGGAACTGAAGCTTTCTTT. Translating gives CASSLAPGTEAFF.

Worth noting for this clone: The DNA is omitted, as the CDR3 cannot be located on it reliably, and the CDR3 follows TCRdb's listing. The chain carries TRBV2 and TRBJ2-1; whether TRBD1, the table's D call, matches the DNA was not checked. In germline, CDR1 is SNHLY, CDR2 FYNNEI. The CDR3 extends over 14 residues, inclusive of both ends. CDR3 amino acids: CASDILESIWGSVF.

The chain joins TRBV27 to TRBJ1-1, with D perhaps matching TRBD1 (5 bases). CDR1 and CDR2 from the germline V gene are MNHEY and SMNVEV (reference sequence). Trimming stripped 4 bases from V and 0 bases from J, with 12 bases between. The CDR3 totals 15 residues. The DNA for the CDR3 is TGTGCCAGCAGTTCATGGGGGGGGATGAACACTGAAGCTTTCTTT. It specifies CASSSWGGMNTEAFF.

This chain joins TRBV29-1 and TRBJ2-7, with D perhaps matching TRBD1 (6 bases). The CDR3 is 14 amino acids. Germline V gene sequence: CDR1 SQVTM, CDR2 ANQGSEA. Trimming took 4 bases from V and 3 from J, leaving 16 bases between them. Here the CDR3 DNA reads TGCAGCGTTGTGATCTGGGTAGGGGGCTACGAGCAGTACTTC. Translated, it gives CSVVIWVGGYEQYF.

The chain carries TRBV7-8 and TRBJ2-6; no clear D. The germline V and J ends were trimmed by 7 bases and 4 bases, with 11 bases remaining between them. Germline V gene data show CDR1 as SGHVS and CDR2 as FQNEAQ. This CDR3 is 14 amino acids long. This CDR3 is CASTLFSGANVLTF. The CDR3 coding sequence is TGTGCCAGCACCCTATTTTCCGGGGCCAACGTCCTGACTTTC.

The genes are TRBV5-1 and TRBJ2-7; possibly TRBD1 for D (5 bases). Germline V gene sequence: CDR1 SGHRS, CDR2 YFSETQ. Deletions cut 0 bases from V and 7 bases from J, with 14 bases between. This CDR3 comprises 14 residues. As DNA, the CDR3 is TGCGCCAGCAGCTTGGAGGACACTCATCGGGAGCAGTACTTC. It codes for CASSLEDTHREQYF.

J is TRBJ2-7 and V is TRBV2, with 9 positions matching TRBD2. The V and J ends lost 5 bases and 6 bases, in that order; junction bases with no gene match: 11. The CDR3 totals 15 residues. CDR1 and CDR2 from the germline V gene are SNHLY and FYNNEI. For the CDR3, the DNA is TGTGCCAGCAGTAACTTGGGGCGGGAGGGCCTCGAGCAGTACTTC. It is translated as CASSNLGREGLEQYF.

The genes are TRBV6-1 and TRBJ2-7; D possibly corresponds to TRBD2 (6 bases). The CDR3 spans 15 residues. Trimming removed 2 bases from V and 3 bases from J, with 14 bases in between. In germline, CDR1 is MNHNS, CDR2 SASEGT. The CDR3 region is CASSENGGWDYEQYF. DNA of the CDR3: TGTGCCAGCAGTGAAAACGGGGGTTGGGACTACGAGCAGTACTTC.

This chain joins TRBV19 and TRBJ2-1; D is perhaps TRBD2 (6 bases). CDR1 is LNHDA and CDR2 is SQIVND in the germline V gene (reference sequence). CDR3 size: 18 residues. The V end was cut by 4 bases, the J end by 0 bases, with 19 bases between. The CDR3 nucleotides are TGTGCCAGTAGTAAAACTCGACGGGGGTTTTCCTCCTACAATGAGCAGTTCTTC. Its translation is CASSKTRRGFSSYNEQFF. Filled out from reference TRBV19 and TRBJ2-1, the complete variable domain reads DGGITQSPKYLFRKEGQNVTLSCEQNLNHDAMYWYRQDPGQGLRLIYYSQIVNDFQKGDIAEGYSVSREKKESFPLTVTSAQKNPTAFYLCASSKTRRGFSSYNEQFFGPGTRLTVL.

The genes are TRBV7-9 and TRBJ2-5; 7 bases match TRBD1. Germline V gene data show CDR1 as SEHNR and CDR2 as FQNEAQ (reference sequence). Trimming took 1 base from V and 1 from J; bases not matched to a gene: 6. CDR3 length: 16 residues. CDR3 nucleotides: TGTGCCAGCAGCTTAGACGGACAGGCGGCCCAAGAGACCCAGTACTTC. As protein: CASSLDGQAAQETQYF.

Only one count was recorded for this clone. The chain has TRBV19 and TRBJ1-2; maybe TRBD1 (5 bases). The CDR3 has 14 amino acids. Germline V lookup: CDR1 LNHDA, CDR2 SQIVND (reference sequence). V gave up 0 bases and J gave up 7 bases, with 12 bases separating them. CDR3 region: CASSIDRARVGYTF. The CDR3 DNA is TGTGCCAGTAGTATAGATCGGGCCAGGGTTGGCTACACCTTC.

The V and J genes are TRBV4-2 and TRBJ1-2; 9 positions match TRBD1. The CDR3 extends over 16 amino acids. Germline CDR1 is LGHNA and CDR2 is YNFKEQ. V trimming: 4 bases; J trimming: 2 bases; junction bases outside the gene matches: 8. CDR3 in DNA: TGTGCCAGCAGCCGAGGGGTGGGACAGGGAAACTATGGCTACACCTTC. Its translation is CASSRGVGQGNYGYTF.

This clone was counted between two and nine times. The V gene is TRBV7-9, the J gene TRBJ2-6, with TRBD1 as a possible D gene (6 bases). Germline V gene sequence: CDR1 SEHNR, CDR2 FQNEAQ (reference sequence). CDR3 length: 17 amino acids. V lost 5 bases, J lost 0 bases, and 14 bases lay in between. The CDR3 bases are TGTGCCAGCAGCGCGACAGGCCCCGACTCTGGGGCCAACGTCCTGACTTTC. It encodes CASSATGPDSGANVLTF.

This clone is a singleton in its sample. This chain links TRBV9 with TRBJ2-7; the D gene is possibly TRBD1 (5 bases). The CDR3 length is 15 residues. Germline V CDR1 and CDR2: SGDLS, YYNGEE. With 0 bases removed from V and 1 base from J, the gap between germline ends came to 11 bases. CDR3 bases: TGTGCCAGCAGCGTAGCCCGTGACAGTTCCTACGAGCAGTACTTC. This encodes CASSVARDSSYEQYF. Full variable domain (missing parts from reference TRBV9 and TRBJ2-7): DSGVTQTPKHLITATGQRVTLRCSPRSGDLSVYWYQQSLDQGLQFLIQYYNGEERAKGNILERFSAQQFPDLHSELNLSSLELGDSALYFCASSVARDSSYEQYFGPGTRLTVT.